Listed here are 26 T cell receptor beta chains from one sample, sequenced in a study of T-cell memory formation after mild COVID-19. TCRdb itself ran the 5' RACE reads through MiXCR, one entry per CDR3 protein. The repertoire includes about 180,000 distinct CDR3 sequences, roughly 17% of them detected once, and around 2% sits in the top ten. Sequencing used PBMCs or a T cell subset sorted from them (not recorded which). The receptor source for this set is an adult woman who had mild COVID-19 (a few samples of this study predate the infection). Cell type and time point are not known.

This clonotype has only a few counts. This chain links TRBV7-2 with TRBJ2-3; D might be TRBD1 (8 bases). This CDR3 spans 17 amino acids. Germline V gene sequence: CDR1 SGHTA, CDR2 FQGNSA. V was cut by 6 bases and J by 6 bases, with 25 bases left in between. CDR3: CASSQGASGHARDTQYF. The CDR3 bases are TGTGCCAGCAGTCAGGGGGCTAGCGGCCATGCACGGGATACGCAGTATTTT. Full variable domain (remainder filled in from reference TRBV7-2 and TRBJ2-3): GAGVSQSPSNKVTEKGKDVELRCDPISGHTALYWYRQSLGQGLEFLIYFQGNSAPDKSGLPSDRFSAERTGGSVSTLTIQRTQQEDSAVYLCASSQGASGHARDTQYFGPGTRLTVL.

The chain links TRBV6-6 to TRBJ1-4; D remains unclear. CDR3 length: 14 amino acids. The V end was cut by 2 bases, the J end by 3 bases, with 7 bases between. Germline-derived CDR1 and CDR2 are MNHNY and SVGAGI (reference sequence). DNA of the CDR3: TGTGCCAGCAGTTACGGTGATTCTAATGAAAAACTGTTTTTT. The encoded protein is CASSYGDSNEKLFF.

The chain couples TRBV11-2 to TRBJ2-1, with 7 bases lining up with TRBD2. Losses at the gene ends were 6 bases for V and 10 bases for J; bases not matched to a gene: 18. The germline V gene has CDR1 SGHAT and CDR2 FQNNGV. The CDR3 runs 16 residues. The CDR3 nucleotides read TGTGCCAGCAGTTCTACGATGGGCGGGAGATCTGGCGAGCAGTTCTTC. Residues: CASSSTMGGRSGEQFF.

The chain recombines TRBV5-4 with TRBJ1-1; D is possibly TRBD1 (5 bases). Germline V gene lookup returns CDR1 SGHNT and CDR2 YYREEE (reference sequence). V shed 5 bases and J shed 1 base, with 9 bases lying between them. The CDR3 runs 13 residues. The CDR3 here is CASRGPQNTEAFF. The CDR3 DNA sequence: TGTGCCAGCAGGGGACCGCAGAACACTGAAGCTTTCTTT.

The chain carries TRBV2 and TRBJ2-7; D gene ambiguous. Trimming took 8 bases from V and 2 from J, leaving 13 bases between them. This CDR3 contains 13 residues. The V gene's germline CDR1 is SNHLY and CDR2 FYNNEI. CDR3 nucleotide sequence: TGTGCCAGCGGACGACAATCAGCCTACGAGCAGTACTTC. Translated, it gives CASGRQSAYEQYF.

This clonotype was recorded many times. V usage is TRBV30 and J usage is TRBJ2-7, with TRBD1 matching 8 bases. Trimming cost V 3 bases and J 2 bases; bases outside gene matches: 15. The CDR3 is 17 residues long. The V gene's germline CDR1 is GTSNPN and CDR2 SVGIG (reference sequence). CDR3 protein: CAWSRPVSGQATYEQYF. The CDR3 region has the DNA TGTGCCTGGAGCCGCCCCGTATCGGGACAGGCCACCTACGAGCAGTACTTC.

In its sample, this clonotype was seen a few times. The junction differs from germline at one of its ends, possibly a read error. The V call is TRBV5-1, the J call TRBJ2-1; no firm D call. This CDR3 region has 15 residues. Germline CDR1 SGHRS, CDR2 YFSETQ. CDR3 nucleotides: TGCGCCAGCAGCTTGGGACCGAGCTCCTACAATGGGCAGTTCTTC. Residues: CASSLGPSSYNGQFF.

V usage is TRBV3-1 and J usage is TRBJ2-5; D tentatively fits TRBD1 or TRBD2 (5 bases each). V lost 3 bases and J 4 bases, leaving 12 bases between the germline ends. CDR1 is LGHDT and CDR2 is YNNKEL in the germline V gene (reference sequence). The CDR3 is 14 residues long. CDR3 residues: CASSQPGPGETQYF. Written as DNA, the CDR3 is TGTGCCAGCAGCCAGCCGGGACCCGGAGAGACCCAGTACTTC.

The CDR3 DNA sequence: TGCAGCGTTGTGGCGGGGGTTCACACAGATACGCAGTATTTT. Translation: CSVVAGVHTDTQYF. The chain is built from TRBV29-1 and TRBJ2-3, with 7 bases that match TRBD2. The trim removed 4 bases at V and 2 bases at J, leaving 6 bases unmatched. The CDR3 runs to 14 residues. From germline, CDR1 is SQVTM and CDR2 ANQGSEA.

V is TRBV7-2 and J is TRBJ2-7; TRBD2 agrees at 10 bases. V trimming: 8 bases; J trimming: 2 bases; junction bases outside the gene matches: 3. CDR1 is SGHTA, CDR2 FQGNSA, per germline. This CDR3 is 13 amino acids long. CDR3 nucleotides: TGTGCCAGCCGGCTAGCGGGGGCCTACGAGCAGTACTTC. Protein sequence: CASRLAGAYEQYF.

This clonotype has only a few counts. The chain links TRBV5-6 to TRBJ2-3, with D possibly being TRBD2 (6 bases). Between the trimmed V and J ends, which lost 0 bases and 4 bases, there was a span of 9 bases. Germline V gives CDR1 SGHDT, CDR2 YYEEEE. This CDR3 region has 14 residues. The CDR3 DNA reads TGTGCCAGCAGCTTGGAGGAGGGAGCAGATACGCAGTATTTT. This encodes CASSLEEGADTQYF.

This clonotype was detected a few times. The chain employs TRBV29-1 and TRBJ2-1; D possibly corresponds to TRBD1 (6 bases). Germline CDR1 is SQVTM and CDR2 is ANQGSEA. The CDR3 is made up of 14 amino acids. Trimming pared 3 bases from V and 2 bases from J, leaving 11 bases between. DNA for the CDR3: TGCAGCGTTGAGGCCAGGGGCCCCTACAATGAGCAGTTCTTC. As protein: CSVEARGPYNEQFF.

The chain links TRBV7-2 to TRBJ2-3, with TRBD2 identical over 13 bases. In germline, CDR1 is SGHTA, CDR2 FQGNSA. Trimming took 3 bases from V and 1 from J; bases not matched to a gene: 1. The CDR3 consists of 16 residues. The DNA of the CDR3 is TGTGCCAGCAGCTTCGGACTAGCGGGGGGCACAGATACGCAGTATTTT. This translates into CASSFGLAGGTDTQYF.

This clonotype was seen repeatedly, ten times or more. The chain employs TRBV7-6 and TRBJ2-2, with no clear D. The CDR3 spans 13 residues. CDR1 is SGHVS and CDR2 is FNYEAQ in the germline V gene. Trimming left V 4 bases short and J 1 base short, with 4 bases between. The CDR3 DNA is TGTGCCAGCAGCTATTTGAACACCGGGGAGCTGTTTTTT. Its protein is CASSYLNTGELFF.

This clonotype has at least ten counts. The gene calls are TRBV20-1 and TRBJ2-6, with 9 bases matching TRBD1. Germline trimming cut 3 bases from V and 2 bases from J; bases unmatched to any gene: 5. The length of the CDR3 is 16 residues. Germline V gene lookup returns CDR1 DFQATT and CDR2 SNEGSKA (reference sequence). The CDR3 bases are TGCAGTGCTAGGGCCTGGACAGGGGCTGGGGCCAACGTCCTGACTTTC. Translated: CSARAWTGAGANVLTF.

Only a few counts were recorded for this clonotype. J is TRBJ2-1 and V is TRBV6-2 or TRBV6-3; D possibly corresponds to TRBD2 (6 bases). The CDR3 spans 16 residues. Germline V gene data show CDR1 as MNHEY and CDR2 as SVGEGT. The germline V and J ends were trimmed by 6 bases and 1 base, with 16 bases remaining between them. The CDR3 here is CASSLGGELSYNEQFF. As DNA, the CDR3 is TGTGCCAGCAGCCTCGGGGGTGAACTTTCCTACAATGAGCAGTTCTTC.

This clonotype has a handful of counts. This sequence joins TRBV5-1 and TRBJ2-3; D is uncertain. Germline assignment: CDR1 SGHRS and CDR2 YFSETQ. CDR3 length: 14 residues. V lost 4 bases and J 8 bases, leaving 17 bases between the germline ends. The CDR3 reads CASSRTEASRTQYF. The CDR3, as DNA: TGCGCCAGCAGCCGAACAGAGGCCTCACGTACGCAGTATTTT. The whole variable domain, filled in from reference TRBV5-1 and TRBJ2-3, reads KAGVTQTPRYLIKTRGQQVTLSCSPISGHRSVSWYQQTPGQGLQFLFEYFSETQRNKGNFPGRFSGRQFSNSRSEMNVSTLELGDSALYLCASSRTEASRTQYFGPGTRLTVL.

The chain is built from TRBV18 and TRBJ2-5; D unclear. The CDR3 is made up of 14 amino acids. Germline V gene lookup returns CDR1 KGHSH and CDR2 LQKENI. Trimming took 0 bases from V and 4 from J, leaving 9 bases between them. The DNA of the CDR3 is TGTGCCAGCTCACCACCGGCGGCTAGAGAGACCCAGTACTTC. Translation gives CASSPPAARETQYF.

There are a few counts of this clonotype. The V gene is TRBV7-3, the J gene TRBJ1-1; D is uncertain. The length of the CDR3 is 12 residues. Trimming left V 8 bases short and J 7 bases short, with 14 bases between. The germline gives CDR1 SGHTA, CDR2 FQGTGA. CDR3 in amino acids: CASGEGRNEAFF. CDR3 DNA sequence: TGTGCCAGCGGCGAGGGTCGGAATGAAGCTTTCTTT.

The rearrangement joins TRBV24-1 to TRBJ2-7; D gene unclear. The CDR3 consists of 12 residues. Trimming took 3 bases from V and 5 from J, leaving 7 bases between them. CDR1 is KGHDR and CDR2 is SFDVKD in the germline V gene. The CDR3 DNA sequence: TGTGCCACCAGTGATCGGCGAAACGAGCAGTACTTC. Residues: CATSDRRNEQYF.

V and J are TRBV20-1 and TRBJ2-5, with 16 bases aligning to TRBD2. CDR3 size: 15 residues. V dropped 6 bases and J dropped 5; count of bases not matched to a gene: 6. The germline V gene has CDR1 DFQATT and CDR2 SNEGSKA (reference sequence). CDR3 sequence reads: CSADGTSGGEETQYF. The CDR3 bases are TGCAGTGCGGATGGGACTAGCGGGGGGGAGGAGACCCAGTACTTC.

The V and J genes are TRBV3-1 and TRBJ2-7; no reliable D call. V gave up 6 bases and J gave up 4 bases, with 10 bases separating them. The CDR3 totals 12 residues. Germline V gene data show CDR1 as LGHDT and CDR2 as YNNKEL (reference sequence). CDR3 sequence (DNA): TGTGCCAGCAGTTTCAGATGGTACGAGCAGTACTTC. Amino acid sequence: CASSFRWYEQYF.

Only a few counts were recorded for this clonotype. The DNA of the CDR3 is TGTGCCATCAGTTCTGACAGGCTTGGGGCCAACGTCCTGACTTTC. Protein product: CAISSDRLGANVLTF. The gene calls are TRBV10-3 and TRBJ2-6; TRBD1 is a possible D gene (6 bases). In germline, CDR1 is ENHRY, CDR2 SYGVKD. The CDR3 is 15 amino acids. The V end lost 5 bases, the J end lost 3 bases, and 11 bases lay between the germline ends.

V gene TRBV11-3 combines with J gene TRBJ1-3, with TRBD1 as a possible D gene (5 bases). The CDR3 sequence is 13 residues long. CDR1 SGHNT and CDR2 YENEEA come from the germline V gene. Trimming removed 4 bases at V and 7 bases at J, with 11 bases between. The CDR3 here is CASSSLRENTIYF. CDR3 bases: TGTGCCAGCAGCTCCCTCAGGGAGAACACCATATATTTT.

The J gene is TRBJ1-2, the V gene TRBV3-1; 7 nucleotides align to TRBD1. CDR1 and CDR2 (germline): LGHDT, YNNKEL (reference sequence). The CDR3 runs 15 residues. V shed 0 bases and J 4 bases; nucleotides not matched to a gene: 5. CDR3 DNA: TGTGCCAGCAGCCAAGATTTGGGACAGACCTATGGCTACACCTTC. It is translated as CASSQDLGQTYGYTF. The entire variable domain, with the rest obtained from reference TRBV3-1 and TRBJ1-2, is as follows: DTAVSQTPKYLVTQMGNDKSIKCEQNLGHDTMYWYKQDSKKFLKIMFSYNNKELIINETVPNRFSPKSPDKAHLNLHINSLELGDSAVYFCASSQDLGQTYGYTFGSGTRLTVV.

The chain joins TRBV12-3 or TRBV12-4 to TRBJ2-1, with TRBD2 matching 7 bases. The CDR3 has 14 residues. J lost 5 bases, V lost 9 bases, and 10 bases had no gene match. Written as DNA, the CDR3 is TGTGCCAGAAAGAAGCGGGAAAATCACAATGAGCAGTTCTTC. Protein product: CARKKRENHNEQFF.